What follows are 5 T cell receptor beta chains derived from one specimen sequenced in a study of shared clonotypes between healthy human individuals. The protocol was immunoSEQ multiplex PCR, while the TCRdb copy is restricted to in-frame clones and leaves out a portion. This sample has a few million clones, with 90% to 95% found just once. The sequenced sample consisted of naive CD4+ T cells sorted from blood. Subset described: CD45RA+ positively selected. These receptors all stem from a man aged 18 to 35 in good health.

The chain has TRBV28 and TRBJ2-5; 9 nucleotides match TRBD2. This CDR3 spans 14 amino acids. V was pared by 7 bases and J by 5 bases, with 8 bases of the junction left unmatched. From germline, CDR1 is MDHEN and CDR2 SYDVKM. Written as DNA, the CDR3 is TGTGCCAGCACCGATAGCGGGGGAGGTGAGACCCAGTACTTC. It encodes CASTDSGGGETQYF.

This chain connects TRBV7-3 to TRBJ1-6; D not certain. CDR1 and CDR2 (germline): SGHTA, FQGTGA. The CDR3 sequence is 13 residues long. Trimming removed 4 bases from V and 7 bases from J, with 8 bases in between. The CDR3 DNA sequence: TGTGCCAGCAGCTCCGGAGCCAATTCACCCCTCCACTTT. It specifies CASSSGANSPLHF.

J is TRBJ1-4 and V is TRBV12-2; the table's D call, TRBD1, has no DNA check behind it. TRBV12-2 corresponds to a pseudogene. This CDR3 has 16 amino acids. CDR3: CASRYFPTGCWEKLFF. In DNA, the CDR3 is TGTGCAAGTCGCTACTTCCCGACAGGGTGTTGGGAAAAACTGTTTTTT.

This rearrangement joins TRBV6-5 to TRBJ2-3; D is perhaps TRBD1 (6 bases). Germline lookup yields CDR1 MNHEY and CDR2 SVGAGI. The ends were cut back, 5 bases at V and 1 base at J, with 10 bases in the middle. The CDR3 length is 14 residues. DNA of the CDR3: TGTGCCAGCAGTCAGCGACAGGGCACAGATACGCAGTATTTT. Translating it yields CASSQRQGTDTQYF.

The table lists this clone with a count of one. The chain carries TRBV7-9 and TRBJ2-2; TRBD2 agrees at 11 bases. From germline, CDR1 is SEHNR and CDR2 FQNEAQ (reference sequence). V trimming: 5 bases; J trimming: 9 bases; junction bases outside the gene matches: 11. The CDR3 runs 16 residues. Here the CDR3 reads CASSLTSGVIRRELFF. As DNA, the CDR3 is TGTGCCAGCAGCCTGACTAGCGGGGTGATCAGACGGGAGCTGTTTTTT.